A single sample gave rise to the 3 T cell receptor beta chains below, sequenced in a study of OX40 agonist ivuxolimab in advanced cancers. Sequenced by immunoSEQ multiplex PCR; TCRdb stores in-frame clones only, minus some. This table holds fewer than 100,000 clones, just under 85% found once. The sample in question was CD4+ or CD8+ T cells sorted from blood, obtained in a trial of the OX40 agonist ivuxolimab. The source is an adult with an advanced solid tumor such as melanoma, head and neck, liver or kidney cancer.

The chain has TRBV14 and TRBJ2-5, with D hard to call. The CDR3 loop spans 15 amino acids. Trimming took 0 bases from V and 5 from J, leaving 13 bases between them. CDR1 is SGHDN and CDR2 is FVKESK in the germline V gene. The CDR3 nucleotides are TGTGCCAGCAGCCAAGACATTGTCCCCACGGAGACCCAGTACTTC. Protein: CASSQDIVPTETQYF.

J is TRBJ2-1 and V is TRBV7-3; TRBD2 agrees at 15 bases. Germline CDR1 is SGHTA and CDR2 is FQGTGA. The CDR3 covers 20 residues. The J segment lost 5 bases and the V segment lost 5 bases, leaving 16 bases of the junction unmatched. CDR3 nucleotide sequence: TGTGCCAGCAGCCACTCCGCCGCCGGGACTAGCGGGGGGCTTCACAATGAGCAGTTCTTC. Its translation is CASSHSAAGTSGGLHNEQFF.

The chain combines TRBV15 with TRBJ1-2, with 8 bases aligning to TRBD1. J was trimmed by 3 bases and V by 1 base; bases with no gene match: 7. CDR3 length: 16 amino acids. The V gene's germline CDR1 is LNHNV and CDR2 YYDKDF (reference sequence). The CDR3, as DNA: TGTGCCACCAGCAGAGGGTCTTCGACAGGGGACTATGGCTACACCTTC. Translating it yields CATSRGSSTGDYGYTF.